Below are 22 T cell receptor beta chains sequenced from a single sample in a study of T cell repertoires in cytomegalovirus infection. These receptors have no identified antigens. TCRdb called the reads again in MiXCR, with one record for every CDR3 protein. The sample includes 100,000 to 150,000 distinct CDR3 sequences, 20% to 30% of them seen just once. Sequenced material: PBMCs, sequenced either directly or after in vitro stimulation (not recorded which). The receptor source for this set is a human donor in good health (CMV status not recorded). Some clones in this sample may be carry-over from other donors' samples.

The chain has TRBV10-3 and TRBJ1-2; D is possibly TRBD1 (5 bases). The CDR3 has 17 amino acids. The V end was cut by 8 bases, the J end by 8 bases, with 30 bases between. Germline V lookup: CDR1 ENHRY, CDR2 SYGVKD. CDR3 loop: CAIGYGAGSSLGGGYTF. The CDR3, as DNA: TGTGCCATCGGGTACGGGGCAGGCTCGAGCCTCGGCGGCGGCTACACCTTC.

The rearrangement links TRBV11-2 to TRBJ2-2; perhaps TRBD2 as D (5 bases). The CDR3 is 13 residues long. CDR1 is SGHAT and CDR2 is FQNNGV in the germline V gene. The germline V and J ends were trimmed by 5 bases and 12 bases, with 16 bases remaining between them. The CDR3 sequence is CASSRGVGLKLFF. For the CDR3, the DNA is TGTGCCAGCAGCCGGGGAGTGGGGTTGAAGCTGTTTTTT.

This clonotype appeared a few times. This chain connects TRBV5-4 to TRBJ2-1; no reliable D call. Germline-derived CDR1 and CDR2 are SGHNT and YYREEE (reference sequence). The CDR3 length is 14 residues. The V and J ends lost 4 bases and 10 bases respectively, with 18 bases between them. CDR3 in DNA: TGTGCCAGCAGCGGCAAGTACGGCTCTGTGGAGCAGTTCTTC. It encodes CASSGKYGSVEQFF.

A few counts support this clonotype. The chain employs TRBV7-2 and TRBJ1-5, with D unclear. The CDR3 length is 13 residues. Germline V CDR1 and CDR2: SGHTA, FQGNSA. Trimming took off 5 bases at V and 3 bases at J, with 8 bases between the two ends. The CDR3 region has the DNA TGTGCCAGCAGCGTAGTCACCAATCAGCCCCAGCATTTT. Translated, it gives CASSVVTNQPQHF.

This clonotype was seen only a few times. The rearrangement links TRBV28 to TRBJ2-7; the D gene is possibly TRBD2 (6 bases). The CDR3 consists of 14 residues. V lost 6 bases to trimming and J lost 7 bases, with 19 bases between them. The germline gives CDR1 MDHEN, CDR2 SYDVKM. CDR3 loop: CASRFSGGGPEQYF. The CDR3 DNA is TGTGCCAGCAGATTTAGCGGAGGAGGGCCGGAGCAGTACTTC.

In this sample, this clonotype turned up many times. The rearrangement uses TRBV7-8 and TRBJ2-7, with TRBD2 identical over 7 bases. Germline values: CDR1 SGHVS, CDR2 FQNEAQ. This CDR3 is 16 amino acids long. V lost 5 bases to trimming and J lost 4 bases; unmatched junction nucleotides: 14. CDR3: CASSPALPGLTYEQYV. The CDR3 DNA reads TGTGCCAGCAGCCCAGCTTTACCGGGACTAACTTACGAGCAGTACGTC.

This chain connects TRBV6-6 to TRBJ1-5, with a weak D call TRBD1 (5 bases). Germline V gene sequence: CDR1 MNHNY, CDR2 SVGAGI (reference sequence). Trimming pared 2 bases from V and 2 bases from J, leaving 10 bases between. The CDR3 length is 15 residues. CDR3 protein: CASSYGRARNQPQHF. CDR3 coding DNA: TGTGCCAGCAGTTACGGCAGGGCGCGCAATCAGCCCCAGCATTTT.

The chain recombines TRBV18 with TRBJ1-1, with D uncertain. This CDR3 comprises 15 residues. The germline V gene has CDR1 KGHSH and CDR2 LQKENI. V dropped 2 bases and J dropped 1 base, with 11 bases sitting between them. CDR3 in DNA: TGTGCCAGCTCACCAAGGGCAGCCACGAACACTGAAGCTTTCTTT. This codes for CASSPRAATNTEAFF.

The sample holds a few counts of this clonotype. This sequence joins TRBV11-2 and TRBJ2-3; 7 nucleotides line up with TRBD2. The CDR3 length is 14 residues. V dropped 6 bases and J dropped 4; count of bases not matched to a gene: 7. The germline CDR1 and CDR2 sequences are SGHAT and FQNNGV. In DNA, the CDR3 is TGTGCCAGCAGGAGCGGGGTAGTCCCAGATACGCAGTATTTT. Protein sequence: CASRSGVVPDTQYF.

The sample holds one count of this clonotype. A much more abundant neighbour one base away suggests this may be a read error. The chain combines TRBV4-3 with TRBJ2-7; D uncertain. V lost 0 bases and J lost 6, with 12 bases in between. Germline V gene data show CDR1 as LGHNA and CDR2 as YSLEER. The CDR3 contains 14 residues. The CDR3 reads CASSQDPAATEQYV. The DNA of the CDR3 is TGCGCCAGCAGCCAAGACCCCGCGGCGACCGAGCAGTACGTC.

This clonotype has just a few counts. The rearrangement joins TRBV7-2 to TRBJ2-1, with 9 bases lining up with TRBD2. The CDR3 is made up of 15 amino acids. Unmatched junction bases numbered 8, after V lost 5 bases and J lost 6 bases. Germline V gene data show CDR1 as SGHTA and CDR2 as FQGNSA. The CDR3 region has the DNA TGTGCCAGCAGCCGCGGACTAGCGACTCGCAATGAGCAGTTCTTC. This codes for CASSRGLATRNEQFF.

The rearrangement joins TRBV5-4 to TRBJ1-6; D is ambiguous. Germline CDR1 SGHNT, CDR2 YYREEE (reference sequence). V was trimmed by 0 bases and J by 9 bases, leaving 16 bases between them. This CDR3 is built from 16 residues. The CDR3 spells CASSLEGGLGSSPLHF. CDR3 coding DNA: TGTGCCAGCAGCTTGGAGGGAGGCTTAGGGAGTTCACCCCTCCACTTT. The full variable domain, completed using reference TRBV5-4 and TRBJ1-6, is ETGVTQSPTHLIKTRGQQVTLRCSSQSGHNTVSWYQQALGQGPQFIFQYYREEENGRGNFPPRFSGLQFPNYSSELNVNALELDDSALYLCASSLEGGLGSSPLHFGNGTRLTVT.

This clonotype was seen many times. The chain uses TRBV4-2 and TRBJ2-2; 16 bases are shared with TRBD2. This CDR3 spans 17 amino acids. The trim removed 2 bases at V and 7 bases at J, leaving 4 bases unmatched. Germline values: CDR1 LGHNA, CDR2 YNFKEQ. This CDR3 reads CASSQTGLAGGFGELFF. In DNA form, the CDR3 reads TGTGCCAGCAGCCAAACGGGACTAGCGGGAGGGTTCGGGGAGCTGTTTTTT.

This clonotype was recorded a few times. The chain carries TRBV29-1 and TRBJ1-5; D is ambiguous. The V gene's germline CDR1 is SQVTM and CDR2 ANQGSEA. The CDR3 sequence is 12 residues long. V lost 7 bases and J 3 bases, leaving 10 bases between the germline ends. In DNA, the CDR3 is TGCAGCGCTGGGGAGGACAATCAGCCCCAGCATTTT. Translating it yields CSAGEDNQPQHF.

The genes are TRBV20-1 and TRBJ2-1; 7 bases agree with TRBD2. Germline V gene data show CDR1 as DFQATT and CDR2 as SNEGSKA (reference sequence). The J segment lost 3 bases and the V segment lost 4 bases, leaving 6 bases of the junction unmatched. The CDR3 covers 14 residues. CDR3 sequence reads: CSATLALDYNEQFF. CDR3 coding DNA: TGCAGTGCTACACTAGCGCTTGACTACAATGAGCAGTTCTTC.

The rearrangement uses TRBV19 and TRBJ1-1, with D tentatively TRBD1 (5 bases). This CDR3 has 12 residues. Trimming removed 6 bases from V and 6 bases from J, with 11 bases in between. Germline V lookup: CDR1 LNHDA, CDR2 SQIVND (reference sequence). This CDR3 is CASSPGYAEAFF. The CDR3, as DNA: TGTGCCAGTAGCCCAGGGTACGCTGAAGCTTTCTTT.

This clonotype was seen only a few times. This chain connects TRBV10-3 to TRBJ2-2; 8 positions agree with TRBD1. The V and J ends lost 7 bases and 7 bases, in that order; junction bases with no gene match: 2. Per germline, CDR1 ENHRY and CDR2 SYGVKD. The CDR3 has 12 residues. The DNA for the CDR3 is TGTGCCATCACAGGGGGCAACGGGGAGCTGTTTTTT. It specifies CAITGGNGELFF.

This chain joins TRBV29-1 and TRBJ2-3; D gene ambiguous. Germline CDR1 is SQVTM and CDR2 is ANQGSEA. The CDR3 has 11 amino acids. Trimming took 4 bases from V and 9 from J, leaving 11 bases between them. The CDR3 DNA reads as TGCAGCGTTGGTCGGGTGGAGACGCAGTATTTT. Residues: CSVGRVETQYF.

This clonotype was counted between two and nine times. The chain has TRBV6-2 or TRBV6-3 and TRBJ1-1, with unresolved D. In germline, CDR1 is MNHEY, CDR2 SVGEGT. The length of the CDR3 is 14 residues. Trimming removed 0 bases at V and 6 bases at J, with 11 bases between. The CDR3 region has the DNA TGTGCCAGCAGTTACTCGAACCGACGGGCTGAAGCTTTCTTT. Its protein product is CASSYSNRRAEAFF.

The rearrangement joins TRBV15 to TRBJ2-2; possible D gene TRBD2, 5 bases. The CDR3 spans 15 residues. Trimming pared 2 bases from V and 1 base from J, leaving 8 bases between. The germline CDR1 and CDR2 sequences are LNHNV and YYDKDF (reference sequence). CDR3 protein: CATSRIRGNTGELFF. The CDR3 bases are TGTGCCACCAGCAGAATCCGGGGGAACACCGGGGAGCTGTTTTTT. Complete variable domain (other parts from reference TRBV15 and TRBJ2-2): DAMVIQNPRYQVTQFGKPVTLSCSQTLNHNVMYWYQQKSSQAPKLLFHYYDKDFNNEADTPDNFQSRRPNTSFCFLDIRSPGLGDTAMYLCATSRIRGNTGELFFGEGSRLTVL.

The chain couples TRBV7-2 to TRBJ2-5; 10 bases are a match to TRBD1. V was pared by 3 bases and J by 4 bases, with 5 bases of the junction left unmatched. The CDR3 covers 15 residues. Germline values: CDR1 SGHTA, CDR2 FQGNSA. CDR3 nucleotide sequence: TGTGCCAGCAGCTTTGGTGGACAGGGGGGAGAGACCCAGTACTTC. Its protein product is CASSFGGQGGETQYF.

The V gene is TRBV20-1, the J gene TRBJ2-1; a weak D match, TRBD2 (6 bases). The CDR3 is 14 residues long. Germline loops: CDR1 DFQATT, CDR2 SNEGSKA (reference sequence). Trimming left V 6 bases short and J 3 bases short, with 15 bases between. CDR3 sequence reads: CSAVRDSSYNEQFF. For the CDR3, the DNA is TGCAGTGCAGTTCGGGACTCCAGCTACAATGAGCAGTTCTTC.